Listed below are T cell receptor beta chains from one sample, sequenced in a study of T-cell memory formation after mild COVID-19. Via MiXCR, TCRdb re-called the 5' RACE reads, giving one row per CDR3 protein. Of 400,000 to 500,000 distinct CDR3 sequences listed, roughly 20% are singletons. Sequenced: PBMCs or a T cell subset sorted from them (not recorded which). The receptor source for this set is an adult woman who had mild COVID-19 (a few samples of this study predate the infection). Cell type and time point are not known. Each CDR3 is given with its conserved first and last residue. A D gene is named only where the DNA matches it firmly. Part of the rows lack a size; the others show once, few, many or a class for expanded clones.

cdr3_aa: CASSNAYQGRDEQFF
cdr3_nt: TGTGCCAGCAGTAACGCTTATCAGGGTCGGGATGAGCAGTTCTTC
clone_size: few
v_call: TRBV27
j_call: TRBJ2-1
d_call: NA

cdr3_aa: CAWQRGTPSGETQYF
cdr3_nt: TGTGCCTGGCAAAGGGGGACTCCGAGTGGCGAGACCCAGTACTTC
clone_size: few
v_call: TRBV30
j_call: TRBJ2-5
d_call: NA

cdr3_aa: CASSPGTALTEAFF
cdr3_nt: TGTGCCAGCAGCCCCGGGACCGCTCTCACTGAAGCTTTCTTT
clone_size: few
v_call: TRBV7-9
j_call: TRBJ1-1
d_call: NA

cdr3_aa: CASSWGRAGETQYF
cdr3_nt: TGTGCCAGCAGTTGGGGCAGGGCGGGGGAGACCCAGTACTTC
clone_size: few
v_call: TRBV12-3/TRBV12-4
j_call: TRBJ2-5
d_call: NA

cdr3_aa: CASSEALGTEAFF
cdr3_nt: TGTGCCAGCAGTGAGGCTTTGGGCACTGAAGCTTTCTTT
clone_size: NA
v_call: TRBV14
j_call: TRBJ1-1
d_call: NA

cdr3_aa: CASSLAQASGSADTQYF
cdr3_nt: TGTGCCAGCAGCTTAGCGCAGGCTAGCGGGAGTGCAGATACGCAGTATTTT
clone_size: few
v_call: TRBV7-2
j_call: TRBJ2-3
d_call: TRBD2

cdr3_aa: CASSTRDRDEQYF
cdr3_nt: TGTGCTAGCAGCACCCGGGACAGGGACGAGCAGTACTTC
clone_size: once
v_call: TRBV7-7
j_call: TRBJ2-7
d_call: TRBD1

cdr3_aa: CASKPGQPPDSGANVLTF
cdr3_nt: TGTGCCAGCAAACCTGGACAGCCCCCTGACTCTGGGGCCAACGTCCTGACTTTC
clone_size: few
v_call: TRBV6-2/TRBV6-3
j_call: TRBJ2-6
d_call: NA

cdr3_aa: CASSYEPQGLADTYEQYF
cdr3_nt: TGTGCCAGCAGTTACGAACCCCAGGGACTAGCGGACACCTACGAGCAGTACTTC
clone_size: NA
v_call: TRBV6-2/TRBV6-3
j_call: TRBJ2-7
d_call: TRBD2

cdr3_aa: CASSSPSQALYGYTF
cdr3_nt: TGTGCCAGCAGCTCACCTTCGCAGGCCCTCTATGGCTACACCTTC
clone_size: NA
v_call: TRBV7-2
j_call: TRBJ1-2
d_call: NA

cdr3_aa: CSARGSQSAGNQYEQYF
cdr3_nt: TGCAGTGCCCGCGGGTCCCAGAGCGCGGGAAATCAGTACGAGCAGTACTTC
clone_size: few
v_call: TRBV20-1
j_call: TRBJ2-7
d_call: NA

cdr3_aa: CASSSGTGGPYEQYF
cdr3_nt: TGTGCCAGCAGTTCCGGGACAGGGGGGCCCTACGAGCAGTACTTC
clone_size: NA
v_call: TRBV2
j_call: TRBJ2-7
d_call: TRBD1

cdr3_aa: CASSPWQDRNTIYF
cdr3_nt: TGTGCCAGCAGCCCCTGGCAGGATCGAAACACCATATATTTT
clone_size: NA
v_call: TRBV7-2
j_call: TRBJ1-3
d_call: NA

cdr3_aa: CASSSSRATEGTEAFF
cdr3_nt: TGTGCCAGCAGCTCCTCCAGGGCGACAGAGGGCACTGAAGCTTTCTTT
clone_size: few
v_call: TRBV7-9
j_call: TRBJ1-1
d_call: NA

cdr3_aa: CASSSRDRFSYEQYF
cdr3_nt: TGTGCCAGCAGCTCCCGGGACAGGTTCTCCTACGAGCAGTACTTC
clone_size: few
v_call: TRBV9
j_call: TRBJ2-7
d_call: TRBD1

cdr3_aa: CSVGQGNEQYF
cdr3_nt: TGCAGCGTAGGACAGGGTAACGAGCAGTACTTC
clone_size: NA
v_call: TRBV29-1
j_call: TRBJ2-7
d_call: TRBD1

cdr3_aa: CASSGGANTEAFF
cdr3_nt: TGCGCCAGCAGCGGGGGGGCGAACACTGAAGCTTTCTTT
clone_size: NA
v_call: TRBV5-1
j_call: TRBJ1-1
d_call: NA

cdr3_aa: CASSQGDLTDTQYF
cdr3_nt: TGTGCCAGCAGCCAGGGGGACTTGACAGATACGCAGTATTTT
clone_size: NA
v_call: TRBV4-2
j_call: TRBJ2-3
d_call: NA

cdr3_aa: CSASTPGQGDEQYF
cdr3_nt: TGCAGTGCTAGCACCCCGGGACAGGGAGATGAGCAGTACTTC
clone_size: NA
v_call: TRBV20-1
j_call: TRBJ2-7
d_call: TRBD1